This T cell receptor beta chain was documented in a study of Ad26.COV2.S vaccination and SARS-CoV-2 variants. Study summary: Dosing was one shot or two shots 56 days apart. Study-level results: Relative to placebo recipients, vaccine recipients exhibited elevated spike-specific TCR breadth. Breadth measured for non-spike TCRs was similar across vaccine and placebo recipients.

This CDR3 has 15 residues. J gave up 1 base and V 7 bases, and 6 bases lay outside the gene matches. The germline CDR1 and CDR2 sequences are LGHDT and YNNKEL (reference sequence). As for treatment: around 19 received Ad26.COV2.S at low or high dose, single or two shots; about 5 received placebo; per-sample allocation not given. Sampling occurred on day 63 after the first vaccine or placebo injection. A remark on this clone: Its cognate antigen is unknown.

Only in-frame clones appear in the TCRdb table, and some are missing; sequencing was by immunoSEQ multiplex PCR. The sample shows 360,000 or so clones, about 89% of them seen only once. This material consisted of peripheral blood, taken in a trial of Ad26.COV2.S vaccine versus placebo. The J gene is TRBJ2-7, the V gene TRBV3-1 (or the pseudogene TRBV3-2); 11 nucleotides match TRBD2. The receptor's source is a person between 18 and 65 years old who received the Ad26.COV2.S COVID-19 vaccine or a placebo. The CDR3 loop reads CASTEGLAASYEQYF. The CDR3 coding sequence is TGTGCCAGCACTGAGGGACTAGCGGCGTCCTACGAGCAGTACTTC.